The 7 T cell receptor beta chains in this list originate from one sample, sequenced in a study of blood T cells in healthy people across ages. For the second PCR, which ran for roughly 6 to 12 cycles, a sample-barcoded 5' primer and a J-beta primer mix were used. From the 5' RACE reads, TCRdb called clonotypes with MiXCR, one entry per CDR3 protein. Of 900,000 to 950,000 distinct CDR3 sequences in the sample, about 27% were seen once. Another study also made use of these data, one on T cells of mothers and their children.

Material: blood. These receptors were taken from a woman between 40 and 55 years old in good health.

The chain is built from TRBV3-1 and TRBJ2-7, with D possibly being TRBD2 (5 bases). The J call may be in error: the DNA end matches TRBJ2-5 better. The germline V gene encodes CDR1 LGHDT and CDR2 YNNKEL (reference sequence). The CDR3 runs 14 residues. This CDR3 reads CASSRRTSRETQYF. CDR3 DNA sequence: TGTGCCAGCAGCAGACGTACTAGTCGTGAGACCCAGTACTTC.

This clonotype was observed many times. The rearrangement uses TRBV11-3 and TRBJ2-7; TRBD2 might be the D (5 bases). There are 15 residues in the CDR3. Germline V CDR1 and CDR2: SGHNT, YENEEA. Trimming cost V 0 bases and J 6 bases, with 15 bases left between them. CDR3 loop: CASSLDQTTSGEQYF. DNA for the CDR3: TGTGCCAGCAGCTTAGATCAGACTACCTCGGGCGAGCAGTACTTC. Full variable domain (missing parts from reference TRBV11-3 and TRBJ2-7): EAGVVQSPRYKIIEKKQPVAFWCNPISGHNTLYWYLQNLGQGPELLIRYENEEAVDDSQLPKDRFSAERLKGVDSTLKIQPAELGDSAVYLCASSLDQTTSGEQYFGPGTRLTVT.

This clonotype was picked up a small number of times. The DNA for the CDR3 is TGCGCCAGCAGCCAGAGGGCTTCGGGCTCCTACAATGAGCAGTTCTTC. Amino acid sequence: CASSQRASGSYNEQFF. The V call is TRBV4-1, the J call TRBJ2-1; D is perhaps TRBD2 (5 bases). V was clipped by 3 bases and J by 0 bases, with 12 bases between them. CDR3 length: 16 residues. Germline V gene lookup returns CDR1 MGHRA and CDR2 YSYEKL.

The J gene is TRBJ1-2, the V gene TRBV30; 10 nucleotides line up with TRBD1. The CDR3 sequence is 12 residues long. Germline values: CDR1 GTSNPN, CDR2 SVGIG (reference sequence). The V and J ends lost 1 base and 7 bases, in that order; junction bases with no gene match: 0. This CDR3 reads CAWSGDRGGYTF. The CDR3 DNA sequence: TGTGCCTGGAGTGGGGACAGGGGTGGCTACACCTTC.

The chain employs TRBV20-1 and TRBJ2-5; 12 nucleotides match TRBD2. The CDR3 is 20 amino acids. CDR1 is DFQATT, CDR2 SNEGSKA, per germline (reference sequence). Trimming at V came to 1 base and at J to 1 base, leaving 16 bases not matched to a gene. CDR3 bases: TGCAGTGCTAGAGGGGGACAGGGCAGCAGGACTAGCGGGGTCCAAGAGACCCAGTACTTC. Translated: CSARGGQGSRTSGVQETQYF.

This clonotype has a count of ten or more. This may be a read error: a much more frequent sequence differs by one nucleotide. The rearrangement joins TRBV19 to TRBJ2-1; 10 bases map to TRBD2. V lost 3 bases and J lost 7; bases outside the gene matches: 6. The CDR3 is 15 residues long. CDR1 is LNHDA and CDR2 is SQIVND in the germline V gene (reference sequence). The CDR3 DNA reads TGTGCCAGTAGTATGGTAGCGGGGGGTTGGAATGAGCAGTTCTTC. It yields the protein CASSMVAGGWNEQFF.

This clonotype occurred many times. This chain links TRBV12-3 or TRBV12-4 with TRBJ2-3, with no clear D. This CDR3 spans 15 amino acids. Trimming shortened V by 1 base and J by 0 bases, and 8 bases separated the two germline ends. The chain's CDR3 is CASSLVLVSTDTQYF. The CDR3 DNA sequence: TGTGCCAGCAGTTTAGTGTTGGTGAGCACAGATACGCAGTATTTT.